This TCR beta chain was captured in a study of blood T cell repertoires in COVID-19 (dated by TCRdb to about 2020). For the wider study: The collaborator samples originated in the United States, Italy and Spain and spanned the acute and convalescent phases of COVID-19. The sample metadata nearly always contained a de-identified subject ID, COVID-19 status, age in years and sex. A freely available public database, intended as a resource for researchers studying the immune response to SARS-CoV-2, is where the repertoires were released. The prospective study material was composed of cDNA or gDNA derived from T cells, B-cell-depleted T cells, or PBMCs. Where available, HLA class I and class II types were taken from metadata supplied by the sample provider and were not determined by assay-based typing. Subjects who had been exposed to COVID-19, were actively infected with it, or had recovered from it provided the deeply sampled blood TCRbeta repertoires that made up the dataset. The samples were drawn from the first 160 participants of the ongoing ImmuneRACE study and from under 1,500 subjects provided by 6 global collaborators. Summary of the overall study and its limitations: Clinical and demographic metadata were provided uncurated, with the amount varying by source and participant.

Each collaborating institution followed its own protocols to collect whole blood in K2EDTA tubes. For TCRbeta analysis, collaborators shipped samples as frozen whole blood, isolated PBMCs, or DNA extracted from either of those sample types. Comments on this clone: The antigen it recognizes is unknown. No base quality information exists; no much larger clone differs at one position.

TCRbeta CDR3 regions were amplified from genomic DNA by means of the immunoSEQ Assay, a bias-controlled multiplex PCR. The paper's data handling went like this. Nucleated cell counts per sample were estimated from amplification of reference gene primers within the assay. Sequence reads were collapsed and filtered to measure the absolute abundance of every unique TCRbeta CDR3 rearrangement. For each sample, productive Simpson clonality was calculated as the square root of Simpson's diversity index across productive rearrangements. TCRdb limited this immuneACCESS table to in-frame rearrangements with V and J called. A share of clones is missing; checked studies link under half to unresolved V genes, and the rest is unexplained. For V, J and clone size, that table is used; D and trimming come from the DNA. The sample table holds 130,000 or so clones, of which 81% were seen once. The ten largest clones capture roughly 8.1% of the sample.

V loses 2 bases, J loses 6 bases, and the germline ends lie 19 bases apart. The germline V gene sets CDR1 to MNHNS and CDR2 to SASEGT. From its cysteine to its phenylalanine, the CDR3 spans 16 amino acids. Of the read, only the CDR3 DNA is kept; its 48 bases are in frame from base 1. The source material was peripheral blood. The sequence derives from a woman aged 55-70 years with active or convalescent COVID-19. The sequence joins TRBV6-1 to TRBJ1-1; a confident D gene designation cannot be given. The CDR3 region has the sequence CASSENDWWQKPEAFF. Here is the DNA: TGTGCCAGCAGTGAAAATGATTGGTGGCAGAAACCTGAAGCTTTCTTT.